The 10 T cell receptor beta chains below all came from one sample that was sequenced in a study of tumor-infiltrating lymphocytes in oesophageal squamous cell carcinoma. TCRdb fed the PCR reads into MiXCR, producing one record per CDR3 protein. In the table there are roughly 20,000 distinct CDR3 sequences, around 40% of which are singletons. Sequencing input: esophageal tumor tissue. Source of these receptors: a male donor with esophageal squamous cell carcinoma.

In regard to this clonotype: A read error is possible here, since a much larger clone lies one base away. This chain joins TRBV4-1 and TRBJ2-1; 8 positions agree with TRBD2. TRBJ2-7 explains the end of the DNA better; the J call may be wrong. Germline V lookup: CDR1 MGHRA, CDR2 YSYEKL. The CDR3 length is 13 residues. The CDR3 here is CASSALSAGGQYF. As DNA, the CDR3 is TGCGCCAGCAGCGCCCTGAGTGCGGGAGGGCAGTACTTC.

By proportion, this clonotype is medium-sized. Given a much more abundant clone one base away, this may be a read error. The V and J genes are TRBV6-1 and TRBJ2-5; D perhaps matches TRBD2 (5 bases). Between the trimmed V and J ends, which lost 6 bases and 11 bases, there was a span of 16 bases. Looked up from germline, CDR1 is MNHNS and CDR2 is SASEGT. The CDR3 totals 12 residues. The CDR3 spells CASRLDTNEQYF. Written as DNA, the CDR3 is TGTGCCAGCAGACTAGACACTAATGAGCAGTACTTC.

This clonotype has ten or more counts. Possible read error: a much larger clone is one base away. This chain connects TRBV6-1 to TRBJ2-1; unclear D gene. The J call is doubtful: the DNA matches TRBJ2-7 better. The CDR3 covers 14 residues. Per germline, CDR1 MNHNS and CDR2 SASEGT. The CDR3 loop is CASSEAVSYNEQYF. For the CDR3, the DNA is TGTGCCAGCAGTGAAGCGGTCTCATACAATGAGCAGTACTTC.

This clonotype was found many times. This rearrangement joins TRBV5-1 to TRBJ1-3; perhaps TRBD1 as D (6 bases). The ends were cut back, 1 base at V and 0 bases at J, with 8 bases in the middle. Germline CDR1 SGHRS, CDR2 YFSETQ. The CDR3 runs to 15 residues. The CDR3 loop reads CASSLQGSSGNTIYF. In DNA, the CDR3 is TGCGCCAGCAGCTTGCAGGGGAGCTCTGGAAACACCATATATTTT.

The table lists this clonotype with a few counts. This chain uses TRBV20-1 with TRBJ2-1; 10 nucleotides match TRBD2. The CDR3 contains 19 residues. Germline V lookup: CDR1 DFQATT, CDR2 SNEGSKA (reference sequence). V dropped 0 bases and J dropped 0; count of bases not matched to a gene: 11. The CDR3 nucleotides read TGCAGTGCTAGAGATCAGTTTGGTGTAGCGGGAGGCTCCTACAATGAGCAGTTCTTC. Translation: CSARDQFGVAGGSYNEQFF.

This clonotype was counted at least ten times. The CDR3, as DNA: TGTGCCAGCAGCTTAGGAGGACTAGCGGGAGGGCCTTACAATGAGCAGTTCTTC. This encodes CASSLGGLAGGPYNEQFF. V is TRBV11-2 and J is TRBJ2-1, with TRBD2 identical over 15 bases. Germline CDR1 and CDR2: SGHAT and FQNNGV. This CDR3 spans 18 amino acids. With V trimmed by 1 base and J by 4 bases, 5 bases remained unmatched. Supplemented by reference TRBV11-2 and TRBJ2-1, the full variable domain reads EAGVAQSPRYKIIEKRQSVAFWCNPISGHATLYWYQQILGQGPKLLIQFQNNGVVDDSQLPKDRFSAERLKGVDSTLKIQPAKLEDSAVYLCASSLGGLAGGPYNEQFFGPGTRLTVL.

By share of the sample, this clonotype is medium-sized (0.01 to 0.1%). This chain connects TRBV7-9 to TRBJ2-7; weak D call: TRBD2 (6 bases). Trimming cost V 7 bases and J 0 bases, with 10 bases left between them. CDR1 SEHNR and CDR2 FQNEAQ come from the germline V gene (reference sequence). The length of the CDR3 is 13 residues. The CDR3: CASIGGTSYEQYF. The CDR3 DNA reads TGTGCCAGCATCGGCGGGACCTCCTACGAGCAGTACTTC.

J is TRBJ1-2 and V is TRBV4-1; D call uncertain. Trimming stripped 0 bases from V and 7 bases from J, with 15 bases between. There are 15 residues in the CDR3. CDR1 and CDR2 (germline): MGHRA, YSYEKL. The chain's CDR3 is CASSQERGSNRGYTF. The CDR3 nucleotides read TGCGCCAGCAGCCAAGAACGCGGTAGTAATCGTGGCTACACCTTC.

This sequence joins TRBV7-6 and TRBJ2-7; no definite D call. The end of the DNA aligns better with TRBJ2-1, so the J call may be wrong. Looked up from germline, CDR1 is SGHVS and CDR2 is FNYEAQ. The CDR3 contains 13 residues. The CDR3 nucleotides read TGTGCCAGCAGCCCCCCTATTGCACAACAGCAGTTCTTC. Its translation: CASSPPIAQQQFF.

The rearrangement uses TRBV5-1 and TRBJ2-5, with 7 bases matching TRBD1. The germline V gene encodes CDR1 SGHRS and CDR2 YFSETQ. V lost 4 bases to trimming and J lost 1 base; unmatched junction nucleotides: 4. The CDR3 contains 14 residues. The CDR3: CASSPTGIQETQYF. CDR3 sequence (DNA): TGCGCCAGCAGCCCGACAGGGATCCAAGAGACCCAGTACTTC.